This T cell receptor (beta chain) was recorded in a study of identifying expanded T cells in peripheral blood. Overall study results and limits: Over approximately two and four weeks, about 15 and 19 clones changed, versus more than 1 between replicates.

Trimming took off 4 bases at V and 0 bases at J, with 10 bases between the two ends. The CDR3 is 15 amino acids. Germline CDR1 and CDR2: SNHLY and FYNNEI. In this sample, this clone turned up a few times. Its matching antigen is unknown. Healthy donors had no documented immune events, such as infections, while sampled. Assay: immunoSEQ multiplex PCR; the TCRdb copy retains only in-frame clones and omits some. The sample carries about 78,000 clones, approximately 84% recorded once. The receptor's source is a person aged 18-70 years in good health. What was sequenced was blood. This chain connects TRBV2 to TRBJ1-5, with TRBD1 as a possible D gene (6 bases). The CDR3 sequence is CASSVQGFSNQPQHF. The CDR3, as DNA: TGTGCCAGCAGTGTACAGGGCTTTAGCAATCAGCCCCAGCATTTT.